This T cell receptor beta chain was documented in a study of blood T cell repertoires in COVID-19. Germline V gene lookup returns CDR1 MGHRA and CDR2 YSYEKL. CDR3 length: 18 amino acids. V lost 2 bases, J lost 0 bases, and 7 bases stayed unmatched. The table came from immunoSEQ multiplex PCR; TCRdb's copy has only in-frame clones and leaves some out. The data hold about 210,000 clones, with 80% to 85% observed a single time. The sequenced sample was PBMCs or T cells enriched from blood (not recorded which). The chain couples TRBV4-1 to TRBJ2-3; 11 bases are a match to TRBD2. The clonotype originates from a woman between 50 and 59 years old with acute COVID-19. Here the CDR3 DNA reads TGCGCCAGCAGCCAATCGGCTAGCGGGGGGTATAGCACAGATACGCAGTATTTT. As protein: CASSQSASGGYSTDTQYF.